These 11 T cell receptor beta chains came from one sample sequenced in a study of breast tumors, draining lymph nodes, adjacent tissues. TCRdb analysed the multiplex PCR reads with MiXCR anew, one entry per CDR3 protein. There are 130,000 or so distinct CDR3 sequences in the sample; approximately 32% occur only once, and about 2.5% lies in the top ten. Axillary draining lymph nodes of breast cancer patients supplied the node samples. Sequencing was carried out using axillary lymph node tissue. These receptors were taken from a female donor with breast cancer. Some clones in this sample may be carry-over from other donors' samples.

This clonotype was recorded many times. The chain has TRBV7-3 and TRBJ2-3, with a tentative D call TRBD1 (6 bases). From germline, CDR1 is SGHTA and CDR2 FQGTGA. The CDR3 consists of 14 residues. Trimming pared 3 bases from V and 2 bases from J, leaving 9 bases between. This CDR3 is CASSLMGATDTQYF. The CDR3 DNA follows: TGTGCCAGCAGCTTGATGGGGGCCACAGATACGCAGTATTTT.

This clonotype was counted ten times or more. The rearrangement links TRBV18 to TRBJ2-7; possibly TRBD2 for D (5 bases). The V gene's germline CDR1 is KGHSH and CDR2 LQKENI. The CDR3 has 13 residues. The ends were cut back, 4 bases at V and 3 bases at J, with 10 bases in the middle. CDR3: CASSLDRGYEQYF. Written as DNA, the CDR3 is TGTGCCAGCTCACTCGACCGGGGCTACGAGCAGTACTTC. Full variable domain (missing parts from reference TRBV18 and TRBJ2-7): NAGVMQNPRHLVRRRGQEARLRCSPMKGHSHVYWYRQLPEEGLKFMVYLQKENIIDESGMPKERFSAEFPKEGPSILRIQQVVRGDSAAYFCASSLDRGYEQYFGPGTRLTVT.

This clonotype was counted at least ten times. The chain has TRBV4-1 and TRBJ1-6; tentative D call: TRBD1 (5 bases). V lost 3 bases to trimming and J lost 9 bases, with 12 bases between them. This CDR3 is built from 14 residues. CDR1 is MGHRA, CDR2 YSYEKL, per germline. The CDR3 region has the DNA TGCGCCAGCAGCCACCTCGGGGGGGGTTCACCCCTCCACTTT. This encodes CASSHLGGGSPLHF.

This clonotype was observed many times. The J gene is TRBJ2-1, the V gene TRBV14; no clear D. This CDR3 spans 13 amino acids. CDR1 and CDR2 from the germline V gene are SGHDN and FVKESK. Trimming removed 0 bases at V and 9 bases at J, with 9 bases between. The CDR3 bases are TGTGCCAGCAGCCAAGAAGGGTACGGTGAGCAGTTCTTC. It is translated as CASSQEGYGEQFF.

With respect to this clonotype: The junction shows a germline mismatch at one end, possibly a read error. The chain has TRBV6-5 and TRBJ2-5; TRBD1 is a possible D gene (5 bases). Germline V gene data show CDR1 as MNHEY and CDR2 as SVGAGI. The CDR3 contains 15 residues. Here the CDR3 DNA reads TGTGCCAGCAGTCACTCGACAGCCCTACTAGAGACCCAGTACTTC. This codes for CASSHSTALLETQYF.

The rearrangement links TRBV6-9 to TRBJ1-6; D unclear. The V end was cut by 11 bases, the J end by 7 bases, with 21 bases between. Germline V gene data show CDR1 as MNHGY and CDR2 as SVAAGI. The CDR3 consists of 15 residues. CDR3 region: CAGRPTEGGNSPLHF. The CDR3, as DNA: TGTGCCGGTAGACCCACCGAGGGAGGAAATTCACCCCTCCACTTT.

A note on this clonotype: Just one base apart from a much larger clone, this may be a read error. The rearrangement links TRBV6-1 to TRBJ2-1, with 7 bases that match TRBD2. This CDR3 is 17 amino acids long. The V gene's germline CDR1 is MNHNS and CDR2 SASEGT. CDR3 in DNA: TGTGCCAGCAGTGCAGGTGGGGGGGAGGATCCCTACAATGAGCAGCTCTTC. It encodes CASSAGGGEDPYNEQLF.

The count of this clonotype is one. The rearrangement joins TRBV24-1 to TRBJ2-5; weak D call: TRBD1 (6 bases). Germline CDR1 and CDR2: KGHDR and SFDVKD. This CDR3 spans 17 amino acids. V dropped 9 bases and J dropped 4 bases, with 26 bases sitting between them. In nucleotides, the CDR3 is TGTGCCACCTCCCTTGCCAGCTCAGGGGCGAGTCGAGAGACCCAGTACTTC. Translating gives CATSLASSGASRETQYF.

Points on this clonotype: No conserved phenylalanine or tryptophan is present at the end of the CDR3, so a read error is the likely explanation. The V and J genes are TRBV5-1 and TRBJ1-6; no firm D call. The germline V gene has CDR1 SGHRS and CDR2 YFSETQ. This CDR3 is built from 13 residues. Deletions cut 5 bases from V and 10 bases from J, with 13 bases between. The chain's CDR3 is CASSRLEGSPLHL. CDR3 DNA sequence: TGCGCCAGCAGTCGGTTGGAGGGATCACCCCTCCACCTT.

The rearrangement links TRBV11-2 to TRBJ2-3, with 8 nucleotides matching TRBD2. J gave up 0 bases and V 5 bases, and 16 bases lay outside the gene matches. This CDR3 has 19 residues. Germline CDR1 reads SGHAT; CDR2 reads FQNNGV. The CDR3, as DNA: TGTGCCAGCAGCCCATTTCGACTGGCGGGGGGAACTAGCACAGATACGCAGTATTTT. This codes for CASSPFRLAGGTSTDTQYF.

Concerning this clonotype: This may be a read error: a much more frequent sequence differs by one nucleotide. V and J are TRBV6-6 and TRBJ1-5; D may be TRBD1 (5 bases). The CDR3 is 15 residues long. The V and J ends lost 5 bases and 2 bases respectively, with 13 bases between them. Germline CDR1 and CDR2: MNHNY and SVGAGI (reference sequence). As DNA, the CDR3 is TGTGCCAGCAGTCATCAGGGCGGTGGCAATCAGCCCCAGCATTTT. This translates into CASSHQGGGNQPQHF.